These 14 T cell receptor beta chains were all obtained from the same sample, sequenced in a study of blood T cell repertoires in COVID-19. Generated by immunoSEQ multiplex PCR, the TCRdb table keeps only in-frame clones and is missing some. This table holds 200,000 to 250,000 clones, around 82% found once. Sequencing was done on a sample of peripheral blood. These receptors were collected from a woman aged 55-70 years with acute or convalescent COVID-19.

The chain is built from TRBV2 and TRBJ2-5; D is undetermined. Per the germline V gene, CDR1 is SNHLY and CDR2 is FYNNEI. V lost 4 bases to trimming and J lost 7 bases, with 10 bases between them. The CDR3 runs 12 residues. This CDR3 reads CASSAGPGTQYF. The DNA for the CDR3 is TGTGCCAGCAGTGCAGGCCCCGGGACCCAGTACTTC.

The chain couples TRBV5-6 to TRBJ1-4; 7 bases are a match to TRBD1. The V segment lost 0 bases and the J segment 7 bases; nucleotides outside the gene matches: 3. The germline V gene encodes CDR1 SGHDT and CDR2 YYEEEE. The CDR3 is 14 amino acids. The CDR3 nucleotides are TGTGCCAGCAGCTTGGGACAGGGTGCTGAAAAACTGTTTTTT. Translated: CASSLGQGAEKLFF.

CDR3 amino acids: CASSQAGERTDTQYF. The DNA for the CDR3 is TGCGCCAGCAGCCAAGCGGGGGAGCGCACAGATACGCAGTATTTT. V usage is TRBV4-3 and J usage is TRBJ2-3, with a weak D call TRBD2 (6 bases). The CDR3 has 15 amino acids. Germline lookup yields CDR1 LGHNA and CDR2 YSLEER. Trimming left V 1 base short and J 1 base short, with 9 bases between.

This chain connects TRBV4-2 to TRBJ2-7, with TRBD2 as a possible D gene (7 bases). Germline loops: CDR1 LGHNA, CDR2 YNFKEQ. Trimming removed 2 bases from V and 5 bases from J, with 16 bases in between. This CDR3 has 15 amino acids. The CDR3 is CASSQSGGPPDEQYF. CDR3 coding DNA: TGTGCCAGCAGCCAATCCGGGGGGCCCCCTGACGAGCAGTACTTC.

V usage is TRBV24-1 and J usage is TRBJ2-1, with D possibly TRBD2 on 5 matching bases. The CDR3 runs to 14 residues. V gave up 6 bases and J gave up 7 bases, with 15 bases separating them. The germline V gene encodes CDR1 KGHDR and CDR2 SFDVKD. CDR3 in DNA: TGTGCCACCAGTCACGACTACCTGGGGAATGAGCAGTTCTTC. This translates into CATSHDYLGNEQFF.

The genes are TRBV5-6 and TRBJ1-6; D gene unclear. Trimming removed 1 base at V and 7 bases at J, with 15 bases between. Germline V lookup: CDR1 SGHDT, CDR2 YYEEEE. This CDR3 has 16 residues. The CDR3 spells CASSLFKRIRNSPLHF. CDR3 sequence (DNA): TGTGCCAGCAGCTTGTTTAAGCGGATTCGGAATTCACCCCTCCACTTT. Variable domain in full (rest from reference TRBV5-6 and TRBJ1-6): DAGVTQSPTHLIKTRGQQVTLRCSPKSGHDTVSWYQQALGQGPQFIFQYYEEEERQRGNFPDRFSGHQFPNYSSELNVNALLLGDSALYLCASSLFKRIRNSPLHFGNGTRLTVT.

The chain's CDR3 is CASSLTDAYEQYF. CDR3 bases: TGTGCCAGCAGCTTGACAGACGCCTACGAGCAGTACTTC. The chain combines TRBV11-2 with TRBJ2-7; D perhaps matches TRBD1 (5 bases). CDR3 length: 13 amino acids. Germline V gene lookup returns CDR1 SGHAT and CDR2 FQNNGV. V lost 3 bases and J lost 2, with 8 bases in between. Based on the CDR3 plus reference TRBV11-2 and TRBJ2-7, the full variable domain is EAGVAQSPRYKIIEKRQSVAFWCNPISGHATLYWYQQILGQGPKLLIQFQNNGVVDDSQLPKDRFSAERLKGVDSTLKIQPAKLEDSAVYLCASSLTDAYEQYFGPGTRLTVT.

V gene TRBV5-1 combines with J gene TRBJ1-5; D unclear. Germline V gene data show CDR1 as SGHRS and CDR2 as YFSETQ. V gave up 0 bases and J gave up 6 bases, with 7 bases separating them. There are 13 residues in the CDR3. CDR3 protein: CASSLDGSQPQHF. The CDR3 bases are TGCGCCAGCAGCTTGGACGGGAGTCAGCCCCAGCATTTT.

The chain joins TRBV5-1 to TRBJ2-5, with TRBD2 as a possible D gene (7 bases). Germline values: CDR1 SGHRS, CDR2 YFSETQ. Trimming took 6 bases from V and 5 from J, leaving 14 bases between them. The CDR3 totals 13 residues. DNA of the CDR3: TGCGCCAGCACGTTTGAGGGGGGGGAGACCCAGTACTTC. It yields the protein CASTFEGGETQYF.

The chain joins TRBV6-5 to TRBJ1-1, with D possibly being TRBD1 (6 bases). V was pared by 7 bases and J by 8 bases, with 20 bases between. This CDR3 contains 14 residues. The germline V gene encodes CDR1 MNHEY and CDR2 SVGAGI. In nucleotides, the CDR3 is TGTGCCAGCAACATGGAGGTGAGGGGGGGAGAAGCTTTCTTT. Translating gives CASNMEVRGGEAFF.

A note on this clone: This sample also contains other DNA sequences that code for the same CDR3. The chain uses TRBV7-9 and TRBJ2-3; unclear D gene. Germline loops: CDR1 SEHNR, CDR2 FQNEAQ (reference sequence). Between the trimmed V and J ends, which lost 5 bases and 5 bases, there was a span of 8 bases. There are 12 residues in the CDR3. The CDR3 DNA follows: TGTGCCAGCAGCCCCAGAGGAGATACGCAGTATTTT. Its protein is CASSPRGDTQYF.

V usage is TRBV5-5 and J usage is TRBJ1-2; no clear D. The CDR3 runs to 12 residues. Germline assignment: CDR1 SGHKS and CDR2 YYEKEE (reference sequence). V gave up 2 bases and J gave up 5 bases, with 7 bases separating them. DNA for the CDR3: TGTGCCAGCAGCTTAAGGGAGTATGGCTACACCTTC. It yields the protein CASSLREYGYTF. Looking up the rest from reference TRBV5-5 and TRBJ1-2 gives the full variable domain: DAGVTQSPTHLIKTRGQQVTLRCSPISGHKSVSWYQQVLGQGPQFIFQYYEKEERGRGNFPDRFSARQFPNYSSELNVNALLLGDSALYLCASSLREYGYTFGSGTRLTVV.

The chain is built from TRBV7-2 and TRBJ2-1; 7 nucleotides agree with TRBD2. The junction had 3 bases not matched to a gene; V was cut back by 5 bases and J by 8 bases. Germline loops: CDR1 SGHTA, CDR2 FQGNSA. This CDR3 spans 12 amino acids. CDR3 region: CASSLGGDEQFF. DNA for the CDR3: TGTGCCAGCAGCCTGGGGGGGGATGAGCAGTTCTTC.

This sequence joins TRBV6-5 and TRBJ1-6; TRBD1 matches at 7 bases. This CDR3 is built from 14 residues. V was pared by 0 bases and J by 10 bases, with 3 bases of the junction left unmatched. From germline, CDR1 is MNHEY and CDR2 SVGAGI. For the CDR3, the DNA is TGTGCCAGCAGTTACTCACAGGGGACATCACCCCTCCACTTT. Translated: CASSYSQGTSPLHF.